The 19 T cell receptor beta chains reported below all come from one sample, sequenced in a study of CD8+ T cells in alopecia areata. RNA was isolated and reverse transcribed to cDNA, the sequencing template. Assay: immunoSEQ multiplex PCR; the TCRdb copy retains only in-frame clones and omits some. The table shows about 56,000 clones, with around 96% occurring only once. The sample here was CD8+ T cells sorted from blood, taken at week 0. These receptors came from a human donor with alopecia areata.

The chain employs TRBV5-5 and TRBJ2-7; 7 bases are a match to TRBD1. The CDR3 loop spans 16 amino acids. The V and J ends lost 2 bases and 2 bases, in that order; junction bases with no gene match: 10. Germline V gene lookup returns CDR1 SGHKS and CDR2 YYEKEE (reference sequence). CDR3 amino acids: CASSLGRDRATYEQYF. For the CDR3, the DNA is TGTGCCAGCAGCTTAGGCCGGGACAGAGCGACCTACGAGCAGTACTTC.

The V and J genes are TRBV4-3 and TRBJ2-2, with D possibly matching TRBD1 (5 bases). Germline V gives CDR1 LGHNA, CDR2 YSLEER. V dropped 1 base and J dropped 6 bases, with 12 bases sitting between them. The length of the CDR3 is 15 residues. This CDR3 is CASSQGQGLAGELFF. The CDR3 bases are TGCGCCAGCAGCCAAGGCCAGGGATTGGCCGGGGAGCTGTTTTTT.

V and J are TRBV5-6 and TRBJ1-2, with TRBD1 as a possible D gene (5 bases). CDR1 is SGHDT and CDR2 is YYEEEE in the germline V gene. The length of the CDR3 is 12 residues. The V gene lost 4 bases and the J gene lost 4 bases, with 8 bases spanning the gap. The CDR3 loop is CASSGGPYGYTF. As DNA, the CDR3 is TGTGCCAGCAGCGGGGGACCCTATGGCTACACCTTC.

The chain couples TRBV5-6 to TRBJ2-1; possible D gene TRBD1, 5 bases. V was clipped by 4 bases and J by 0 bases, with 23 bases between them. This CDR3 contains 19 residues. CDR1 and CDR2 from the germline V gene are SGHDT and YYEEEE. As DNA, the CDR3 is TGTGCCAGCAGCCCCTTACATGACAGAAGTCAAAGCTCCTACAATGAGCAGTTCTTC. It translates to CASSPLHDRSQSSYNEQFF.

V is TRBV7-9 and J is TRBJ2-7, with unresolved D. The CDR3 length is 15 residues. Germline-derived CDR1 and CDR2 are SEHNR and FQNEAQ (reference sequence). Trimming left V 5 bases short and J 2 bases short, with 16 bases between. For the CDR3, the DNA is TGTGCCAGCAGCGCCCGAGGAGCCTCCGCCTACGAGCAGTACTTC. Its translation is CASSARGASAYEQYF.

This sequence joins TRBV12-5 and TRBJ1-3; 7 bases agree with TRBD1. J lost 3 bases, V lost 3 bases, and 2 bases had no gene match. Germline CDR1 is LGHNT and CDR2 is FRNRAP. The CDR3 consists of 14 residues. The CDR3 reads CASGLGQDGNTIYF. CDR3 sequence (DNA): TGTGCTAGTGGTTTAGGACAGGATGGAAACACCATATATTTT.

The rearrangement links TRBV7-9 to TRBJ1-2; D possibly corresponds to TRBD1 (6 bases). This CDR3 has 13 amino acids. With 4 bases removed from V and 8 bases from J, the gap between germline ends came to 14 bases. The germline CDR1 and CDR2 sequences are SEHNR and FQNEAQ (reference sequence). CDR3 loop: CASSSGQLGGYTF. The CDR3 DNA follows: TGTGCCAGCAGCTCCGGACAGTTGGGGGGCTACACCTTC.

This chain links TRBV7-9 with TRBJ2-3; weak D call: TRBD1 (5 bases). Trimming took off 6 bases at V and 6 bases at J, with 13 bases between the two ends. CDR1 and CDR2 from the germline V gene are SEHNR and FQNEAQ (reference sequence). The CDR3 loop spans 13 amino acids. The CDR3 DNA reads as TGTGCCAGCAGAGGTGGGGCTTTGGATACGCAGTATTTT. It codes for CASRGGALDTQYF.

The DNA for the CDR3 is TGCAGCGTTGAGGAATGGACGGGAGGGGGGAATGAGCAGTTCTTC. This encodes CSVEEWTGGGNEQFF. The gene calls are TRBV29-1 and TRBJ2-1, with TRBD2 matching 8 bases. Germline V CDR1 and CDR2: SQVTM, ANQGSEA. This CDR3 spans 15 amino acids. The V segment lost 3 bases and the J segment 7 bases; nucleotides outside the gene matches: 11.

The CDR3 DNA sequence: TGTGCCAGCAGCGTAGAGGTGGGCGATGAGCAGTTCTTC. Amino acids: CASSVEVGDEQFF. The chain links TRBV9 to TRBJ2-1; no reliable D call. Germline values: CDR1 SGDLS, CDR2 YYNGEE. The ends were cut back, 0 bases at V and 8 bases at J, with 9 bases in the middle. The CDR3 has 13 residues.

The rearrangement joins TRBV29-1 to TRBJ2-1, with D perhaps assigned TRBD1 or TRBD2 (6 bases each). This CDR3 has 14 residues. Germline V CDR1 and CDR2: SQVTM, ANQGSEA. V lost 5 bases, J lost 2 bases, and 13 bases lay in between. CDR3: CSVSERGAYNEQFF. The CDR3 DNA reads TGCAGCGTTTCCGAAAGGGGGGCCTACAATGAGCAGTTCTTC.

V gene TRBV7-8 combines with J gene TRBJ2-4; D ambiguous. Germline-derived CDR1 and CDR2 are SGHVS and FQNEAQ. This CDR3 has 12 amino acids. Trimming took off 1 base at V and 8 bases at J, with 6 bases between the two ends. The DNA of the CDR3 is TGTGCCAGCAGCTTAGAGGATTACATTCAGTACTTC. This encodes CASSLEDYIQYF.

The chain joins TRBV7-8 to TRBJ2-3; 10 bases map to TRBD2. This CDR3 is 15 amino acids long. Germline CDR1 SGHVS, CDR2 FQNEAQ. With V trimmed by 6 bases and J by 0 bases, 3 bases remained unmatched. The CDR3 reads CASRRTSGSTDTQYF. In DNA form, the CDR3 reads TGTGCCAGCAGGCGGACTAGCGGTAGCACAGATACGCAGTATTTT.

The chain joins TRBV7-2 to TRBJ2-7; D is undetermined. The CDR3 spans 12 residues. Germline V gives CDR1 SGHTA, CDR2 FQGNSA. V dropped 1 base and J dropped 3 bases, with 4 bases sitting between them. In DNA form, the CDR3 reads TGTGCCAGCAGCTTAGACTTCTACGAGCAGTACTTC. It is translated as CASSLDFYEQYF.

V and J are TRBV6-5 and TRBJ2-7; D tentatively fits TRBD1 or TRBD2 (5 bases each). V lost 8 bases and J 7 bases, leaving 21 bases between the germline ends. This CDR3 region has 14 residues. Germline assignment: CDR1 MNHEY and CDR2 SVGAGI. In nucleotides, the CDR3 is TGTGCCAGCTCCCCCCTCGGGACCGGGGTGGAGCAGTACTTC. Residues: CASSPLGTGVEQYF.

V gene TRBV6-5 combines with J gene TRBJ1-5, with D hard to call. The length of the CDR3 is 13 residues. Germline lookup yields CDR1 MNHEY and CDR2 SVGAGI. Trimming shortened V by 6 bases and J by 4 bases, and 10 bases separated the two germline ends. The CDR3 nucleotides are TGTGCCAGCAGCCTTCACGGGAATCAGCCCCAGCATTTT. Its translation is CASSLHGNQPQHF.

The chain carries TRBV7-9 and TRBJ2-3, with 8 bases that match TRBD2. The trim removed 5 bases at V and 5 bases at J, leaving 9 bases unmatched. There are 15 residues in the CDR3. Germline V lookup: CDR1 SEHNR, CDR2 FQNEAQ (reference sequence). CDR3 region: CASSPKRGRQDTQYF. CDR3 DNA: TGTGCCAGCAGCCCTAAGCGGGGGAGGCAAGATACGCAGTATTTT.

The gene calls are TRBV7-6 and TRBJ2-3; TRBD2 aligns across 8 bases. The junction had 7 bases not matched to a gene; V was cut back by 5 bases and J by 0 bases. Looked up from germline, CDR1 is SGHVS and CDR2 is FNYEAQ. The CDR3 has 16 residues. CDR3 in amino acids: CASSPSGGDSTDTQYF. The CDR3 nucleotides are TGTGCCAGCAGCCCGTCCGGGGGGGACAGCACAGATACGCAGTATTTT.

The chain employs TRBV27 and TRBJ2-3; 10 bases map to TRBD2. The V gene end was trimmed by 5 bases and the J gene end by 1 base; junction bases not matched to a gene: 3. This CDR3 region has 15 residues. In germline, CDR1 is MNHEY, CDR2 SMNVEV (reference sequence). The CDR3 loop is CASSPSGGGTDTQYF. The CDR3 DNA reads TGTGCCAGCAGTCCGAGCGGGGGGGGCACAGATACGCAGTATTTT.